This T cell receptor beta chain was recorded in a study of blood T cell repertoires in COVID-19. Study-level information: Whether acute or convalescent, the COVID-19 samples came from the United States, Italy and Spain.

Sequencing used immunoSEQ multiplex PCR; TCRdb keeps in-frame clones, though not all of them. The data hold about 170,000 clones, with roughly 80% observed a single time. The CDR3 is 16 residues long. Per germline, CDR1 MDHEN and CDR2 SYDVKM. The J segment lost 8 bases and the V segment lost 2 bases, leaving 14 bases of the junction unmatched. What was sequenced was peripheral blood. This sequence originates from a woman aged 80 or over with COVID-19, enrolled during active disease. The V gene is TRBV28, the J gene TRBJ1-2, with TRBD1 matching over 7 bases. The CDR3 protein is CASSLPAGGYPRGYTF. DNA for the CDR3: TGTGCCAGCAGTTTACCCGCAGGGGGTTATCCGCGGGGCTACACCTTC.